Presented here are 9 T cell receptor beta chains from one specimen sequenced in a study of human T cells and chemical hapten exposure. Time point given: pre-sensitization, week 0. Indicated treatment: therapeutic diphenylcyclopropenone sensitization with weekly scalp DPC. In TCRdb, the RACE reads were re-called with MiXCR into one record per CDR3 protein. The sample shows over 300,000 distinct CDR3 sequences, roughly 4.6% of them seen only once. Sequences were derived from whole blood, sampled in connection with sensitization to the hapten diphenylcyclopropenone (DPC). All receptors derive from a woman aged 45-65 years with alopecia areata. Some clones in this sample may be carry-over from other donors' samples.

This clonotype was seen many times. J is TRBJ2-1 and V is TRBV12-3 or TRBV12-4; D is unclear. V shed 5 bases and J shed 6 bases, with 8 bases lying between them. This CDR3 spans 12 amino acids. The CDR3 region is CASSPVGNEQFF. The DNA of the CDR3 is TGTGCCAGCAGTCCGGTGGGCAATGAGCAGTTCTTC.

The V gene is TRBV28, the J gene TRBJ2-1; 9 bases match TRBD1. Germline CDR1 is MDHEN and CDR2 is SYDVKM. The CDR3 extends over 15 amino acids. With V trimmed by 10 bases and J by 2 bases, 9 bases remained unmatched. The DNA of the CDR3 is TGTGCCACCCGTTCCGGGACAGGGACCTACAATGAGCAGTTCTTC. Translating gives CATRSGTGTYNEQFF. The whole variable domain, filled in from reference TRBV28 and TRBJ2-1, reads DVKVTQSSRYLVKRTGEKVFLECVQDMDHENMFWYRQDPGLGLRLIYFSYDVKMKEKGDIPEGYSVSREKKERFSLILESASTNQTSMYLCATRSGTGTYNEQFFGPGTRLTVL.

CDR3 residues: CASSYTTSGTEFF. Here the CDR3 DNA reads TGTGCCAGCAGTTATACGACTAGCGGGACGGAGTTCTTC. V and J are TRBV6-2 or TRBV6-3 and TRBJ2-1, with 11 bases that match TRBD2. After removal of 3 bases from V and 14 bases from J, the junction contained 6 bases not matched to a gene. The germline V gene has CDR1 MNHEY and CDR2 SVGEGT. This CDR3 has 13 residues.

This clonotype was observed a few times. The chain recombines TRBV27 with TRBJ2-7; D not resolved. Germline CDR1 MNHEY, CDR2 SMNVEV (reference sequence). The V and J ends lost 4 bases and 0 bases respectively, with 13 bases between them. The CDR3 is 15 residues long. Here the CDR3 DNA reads TGTGCCAGCAGTTCCGGGTTTCAGATCTCCTACGAGCAGTACTTC. Translated: CASSSGFQISYEQYF.

This clonotype was counted at least ten times. J is TRBJ2-1 and V is TRBV6-5; maybe TRBD2 (6 bases). This CDR3 has 13 amino acids. V was trimmed by 4 bases and J by 7 bases, leaving 11 bases between them. Germline V gene lookup returns CDR1 MNHEY and CDR2 SVGAGI. CDR3 protein: CASSLGGENEQFF. CDR3 coding DNA: TGTGCCAGCAGTTTAGGAGGGGAGAATGAGCAGTTCTTC.

This clonotype was recorded many times. V usage is TRBV29-1 and J usage is TRBJ2-1; 10 positions match TRBD2. V shed 8 bases, J shed 12 bases, and the junction held 19 bases outside the gene matches. CDR3 length: 15 residues. Germline V gene data show CDR1 as SQVTM and CDR2 as ANQGSEA. CDR3 bases: TGCAGCACACCCGTTACTAGCGGGGTACAAAAGGGGCAGTTCTTC. Its translation is CSTPVTSGVQKGQFF.

A word on this clonotype: A junction end diverges from the germline sequence, so it may reflect a read error. V gene TRBV7-2 combines with J gene TRBJ2-3; D ambiguous. In germline, CDR1 is SGHTA, CDR2 FQGNSA. This CDR3 region has 12 residues. In DNA form, the CDR3 reads TGTGCCAGCAGCCTCACCACAGATGCGCAGTATTTT. Translating gives CASSLTTDAQYF.

This clonotype was detected ten times or more. The chain recombines TRBV13 with TRBJ1-1; 7 bases match TRBD1. Germline assignment: CDR1 PRHDT and CDR2 FYEKMQ (reference sequence). The trim removed 4 bases at V and 6 bases at J, leaving 8 bases unmatched. The CDR3 runs 14 residues. The CDR3 region is CASSSTGTLSEAFF. In DNA form, the CDR3 reads TGTGCCAGCAGCTCGACAGGGACTCTTTCTGAAGCTTTCTTT.

The sample holds many counts of this clonotype. The chain carries TRBV11-2 and TRBJ1-3; no clear D gene. The CDR3 is 14 residues long. Germline loops: CDR1 SGHAT, CDR2 FQNNGV. V dropped 5 bases and J dropped 8 bases, with 16 bases sitting between them. Written as DNA, the CDR3 is TGTGCCAGCAGCCACCCCAGAGGGAAAGACACCATATATTTT. Its translation: CASSHPRGKDTIYF.